Listed below are T cell receptor beta chains from one sample, sequenced in a study of T cell changes during pregnancy in multiple sclerosis. Clones were sequenced by immunoSEQ multiplex PCR, and TCRdb holds only the in-frame ones, with some missing. The table shows about 40,000 clones, with around 90% occurring only once. The specimen was CD4+ T cells from peripheral blood mononuclear cells, collected in the second trimester of pregnancy. The receptor set was obtained from a female donor with multiple sclerosis, enrolled in a pregnancy study. CDR3s leave out the opening cysteine and the closing phenylalanine or tryptophan.

>TRBV6-5|TRBJ2-1
ASSSSDYSGYEQF
>TRBV20-1|TRBJ2-7
SAGTGVEQY
>TRBV28|TRBJ2-1
ASSLLTSGTNEQF
>TRBV5-4|TRBJ2-5
ASSPPGGRDQETQY
>TRBV6-1|TRBJ1-4
ASSPTGGANEKLF
>TRBV5-1|TRBJ1-2
ASSSGQGDGYT
>TRBV6-1|TRBJ2-7
ASRVTGKGEQY
>TRBV6-1|TRBJ1-5
ACETVSNQPQH
>TRBV5-4|TRBJ2-1
ASSLVSGANNEQF
>TRBV25-1|TRBJ1-4
ASRGPGPEGEKLF
>TRBV5-6|TRBJ1-5
ASSLNRGRGNQPQH
>TRBV5-1|TRBJ2-2
ASSSSFVNTGELF
>TRBV4-2|TRBJ1-5
ASSQEVGQAFSAQH
>TRBV28|TRBJ1-3
ASSPGRVPSGNTIY
>TRBV30|TRBJ2-2
AWSERGYAGELF
>TRBV6-1|TRBJ2-1
ASSESVVGEQF
>TRBV11-1|TRBJ2-3
ASSVDRGTDTQY
>TRBV5-1|TRBJ2-2
ASSPERVPGELF
>TRBV30|TRBJ2-7
AWSVRTIRTYEQY
>TRBV7-9|TRBJ2-7
ASSWGQGALNEQY
>TRBV7-2|TRBJ2-7
ASSLAGGVEQY
>TRBV5-4|TRBJ2-7
ASSPELAGRDEQY
>TRBV30|TRBJ1-1
AWLGTGGAEAF
>TRBV28|TRBJ2-2
ASSLPLASTGELF
>TRBV9|TRBJ1-5
ASSATGSGQPQH
>TRBV7-2|TRBJ1-5
ASSLVGGRGNQPQH
>TRBV11-2|TRBJ2-7
ASSLGKLSGYEQY
>TRBV19|TRBJ1-5
ASSMREYSNQPQH
>TRBV28|TRBJ2-7
ASSGSGSLWYEQY
>TRBV5-1|TRBJ2-5
ASSLVAGAETQY
>TRBV18|TRBJ2-3
ASSPSKSAPSTDTQY
>TRBV7-6|TRBJ2-1
ASNLWREAYNEQF
>TRBV18|TRBJ1-1
ASSPQGVRTEAF
>TRBV2|TRBJ2-3
ASSEGGLGVTDTQY
>TRBV2|TRBJ2-3
ASSESGRLTDTQY
>TRBV5-6|TRBJ2-1
ASSHRLAGAREQF
>TRBV6-1|TRBJ2-3
ASREGQGWSDTQY
>TRBV10-3|NA
AISEFQGLALYEQY
>TRBV28|TRBJ1-1
ASTPGGGFTEAF
>TRBV27|TRBJ1-1
ASRDRVGGTEAF
>TRBV28|TRBJ1-2
ASSTRYYGYT